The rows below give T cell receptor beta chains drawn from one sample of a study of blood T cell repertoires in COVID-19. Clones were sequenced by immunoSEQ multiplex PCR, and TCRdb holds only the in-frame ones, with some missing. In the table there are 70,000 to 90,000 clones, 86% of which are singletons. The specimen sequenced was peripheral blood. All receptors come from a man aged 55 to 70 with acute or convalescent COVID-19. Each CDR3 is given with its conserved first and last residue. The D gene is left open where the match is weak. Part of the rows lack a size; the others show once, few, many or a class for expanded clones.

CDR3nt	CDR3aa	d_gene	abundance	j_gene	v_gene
TGTGCCAGCAGTTACGGTTCGGGGGACAACACTGAAGCTTTCTTT	CASSYGSGDNTEAFF	-	-	TRBJ1-1	TRBV6-5
TGTGCCAGCAGCTCGGGAGTGGGACAGGGTGGATCACCCCTCCACTTT	CASSSGVGQGGSPLHF	TRBD1	-	TRBJ1-6	TRBV7-9
TGCAGCGTTGTGGGACAGGGGGCGCGTGGCTACACCTTC	CSVVGQGARGYTF	TRBD1	-	TRBJ1-2	TRBV29-1
TGTGCCAGCAGCTTCAACAGGGGAGGAACTGAAGCTTTCTTT	CASSFNRGGTEAFF	TRBD1	-	TRBJ1-1	TRBV11-2
TGTGCCAGCAGTGATGTCAGAACAAGCTCTGGAAACACCATATATTTT	CASSDVRTSSGNTIYF	-	-	TRBJ1-3	TRBV6-1
TGCGCCAGCAGCTTGGCCCCAGGGGGTGGTTACTATGGCTACACCTTC	CASSLAPGGGYYGYTF	TRBD1	-	TRBJ1-2	TRBV5-1
TGTGCCACCAGAATAGATGGCTACACCTTC	CATRIDGYTF	-	-	TRBJ1-2	TRBV24-1
TGTGCCAGCAGCGTAGTTCCCCAATTGAACACTGAAGCTTTCTTT	CASSVVPQLNTEAFF	-	-	TRBJ1-1	TRBV9
TGTGCCAGTAGTATTTCGGCGGGAGGGCCCTCGGATGAGCAGTTCTTC	CASSISAGGPSDEQFF	TRBD2	-	TRBJ2-1	TRBV19
TGTGCCAGCAGCCAATTGGGGGGAGGTACTGAAGCTTTCTTT	CASSQLGGGTEAFF	-	-	TRBJ1-1	TRBV3-1/TRBV3-2
TGTGCCAGCAGTAGCGGGACCGCCTTCGGGAATTCACCCCTCCACTTT	CASSSGTAFGNSPLHF	-	-	TRBJ1-6	TRBV27
TGTGCCAGCAGCTTACGTAGCGGGAGGATCTACGAGCAGTACTTC	CASSLRSGRIYEQYF	TRBD2	-	TRBJ2-7	TRBV13
TGTGCCAGTAGGGGGACAGGGGTCAATCAGCCCCAGCATTTT	CASRGTGVNQPQHF	TRBD1	-	TRBJ1-5	TRBV19
TGTGCCAGCAGCTTGACCACAGCCTATGGCTACACCTTC	CASSLTTAYGYTF	-	few	TRBJ1-2	TRBV5-5
TGTGCCAGCAGTGTACTTAGCGGGGGGGCAACAGATACGCAGTATTTT	CASSVLSGGATDTQYF	TRBD2	-	TRBJ2-3	TRBV6-4
TGTGCCAGCAGATACGGACAGGCTGGAAACACCATATATTTT	CASRYGQAGNTIYF	TRBD1	-	TRBJ1-3	TRBV5-6
TGTGCCAGCAGGAAGGGCAGGGACAGGGGCACCGGGGAGCTGTTTTTT	CASRKGRDRGTGELFF	TRBD1	-	TRBJ2-2	TRBV7-9
TGCAGTGCTAGTAAGGGTTGGGGCACAAATGAAAAACTGTTTTTT	CSASKGWGTNEKLFF	-	-	TRBJ1-4	TRBV20-1
TGTGCCAGTAAGAGGGCGGGGGCCCCAGATACGCAGTATTTT	CASKRAGAPDTQYF	-	-	TRBJ2-3	TRBV19
TGTGCCAGTAGAGACAGGGTCGCTGAAGCTTTCTTT	CASRDRVAEAFF	TRBD1	-	TRBJ1-1	TRBV19
TGTGCCAGCAGTAGCCTAGCGGGAGCTGACAATGAGCAGTTCTTC	CASSSLAGADNEQFF	TRBD2	once	TRBJ2-1	TRBV7-7
TGTGCCAGCAGCCAATGGGCCAGGCTGAACACTGAAGCTTTCTTT	CASSQWARLNTEAFF	-	-	TRBJ1-1	TRBV3-1/TRBV3-2
TGTGCCAGCAGCGTAGCGGGTGGGCCCCAGCATTTT	CASSVAGGPQHF	-	-	TRBJ1-5	TRBV9
TGCGCCAGCAGCGTACCGGGACAGGGGCCTACTGAAGCTTTCTTT	CASSVPGQGPTEAFF	TRBD1	-	TRBJ1-1	TRBV5-1
TGCGCCAGCAGTCGTAACGTGGGGACACTATTTGGCTACACCTTC	CASSRNVGTLFGYTF	-	few	TRBJ1-2	TRBV23-1
TGTGCCAGCAGCCCGACAGCCCTGAACACTGAAGCTTTCTTT	CASSPTALNTEAFF	-	-	TRBJ1-1	TRBV6-8
TGTGCCAGCAGTCCCTGGGGGGGGGAAACCTACGAGCAGTACTTC	CASSPWGGETYEQYF	TRBD2	-	TRBJ2-7	TRBV6-6
TGTGCCAGCAGCTCGATCGGGACAGGGGTTCCTGGAAACACCATATATTTT	CASSSIGTGVPGNTIYF	TRBD1	-	TRBJ1-3	TRBV5-6
TGTGCCAGCAGTTCCCCTCATAGGACTAGCTCCCACGAGCAGTACTTC	CASSSPHRTSSHEQYF	TRBD2	-	TRBJ2-7	TRBV6-5
TGTGCCAGTAGTATGACAGGGTGGACCCCAAGGGGCAATGAGCAGTTCTTC	CASSMTGWTPRGNEQFF	TRBD1	-	TRBJ2-1	TRBV19
TGTGCCTGGACAGGAAGGGGTGAAGCTTTCTTT	CAWTGRGEAFF	-	-	TRBJ1-1	TRBV30
TGTGCCAGCAGCGTCGTCACAGGGCCGAACACCGGGGAGCTGTTTTTT	CASSVVTGPNTGELFF	-	-	TRBJ2-2	TRBV9
TGTGCCAGCAGTTTGGGGGGAGGCGGCACTGAAGCTTTCTTT	CASSLGGGGTEAFF	-	once	TRBJ1-1	TRBV6-6
TGTGCCAGCAGTTACTCGGGCGTAAGGCAAGGCTACACCTTC	CASSYSGVRQGYTF	-	-	TRBJ1-2	TRBV6-5
TGTGCCAGCAGACCGCAGGGAACTGGAAACACCATATATTTT	CASRPQGTGNTIYF	-	once	TRBJ1-3	TRBV27